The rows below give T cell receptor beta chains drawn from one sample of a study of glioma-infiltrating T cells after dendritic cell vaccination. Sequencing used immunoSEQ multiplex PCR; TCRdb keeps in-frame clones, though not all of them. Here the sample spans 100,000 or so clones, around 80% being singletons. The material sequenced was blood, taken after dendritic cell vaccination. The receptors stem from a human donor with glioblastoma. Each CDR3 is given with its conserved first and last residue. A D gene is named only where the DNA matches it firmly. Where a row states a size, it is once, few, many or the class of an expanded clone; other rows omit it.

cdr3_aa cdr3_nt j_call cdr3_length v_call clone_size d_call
CAISDGRTENSPLHF TGTGCCATCAGTGATGGACGGACAGAGAATTCACCCCTCCACTTT TRBJ1-6 15 TRBV10-3 NA NA
CATSGFGTSGGQETQYF TGTGCCACCAGCGGGTTCGGGACTAGCGGGGGACAAGAGACCCAGTACTTC TRBJ2-5 17 TRBV15 NA TRBD2
CAWSVPRGAYWIETGELFF TGTGCCTGGAGTGTACCAAGGGGCGCCTACTGGATTGAAACCGGGGAGCTGTTTTTT TRBJ2-2 19 TRBV30 NA NA
CASSLADEQYF TGTGCCAGCAGCTTGGCTGACGAGCAGTACTTC TRBJ2-7 11 TRBV5-4 NA NA
CASSSFIEGYGYTF TGTGCCAGCAGCTCTTTTATTGAGGGCTATGGCTACACCTTC TRBJ1-2 14 TRBV7-9 NA NA
CASSDSPLAAKNIQYF TGTGCCAGCAGTGATTCTCCGTTGGCAGCCAAAAACATTCAGTACTTC TRBJ2-4 16 TRBV6-1 NA NA
CASTRGGGGYTF TGTGCCAGCACCCGGGGGGGTGGGGGCTACACCTTC TRBJ1-2 12 TRBV9 NA NA
CASSTVWTGLDTQYF TGTGCCAGCAGCACGGTTTGGACAGGTTTAGATACGCAGTATTTT TRBJ2-3 15 TRBV5-6 NA TRBD1
CASSLALGLVGDTQYF TGTGCCAGCAGCTTAGCGCTGGGGCTAGTTGGAGATACGCAGTATTTT TRBJ2-3 16 TRBV7-9 NA NA
CSHRGPAGAFF TGCAGCCACAGGGGCCCAGCCGGGGCTTTCTTT TRBJ1-1 11 TRBV29-1 NA TRBD1
CASSPDLRSSGELFF TGTGCCAGCAGCCCAGATTTGCGGTCCTCCGGGGAGCTGTTTTTT TRBJ2-2 15 TRBV7-2 NA NA
CASSTGTWGGAEAFF TGTGCCAGTAGTACCGGGACTTGGGGAGGGGCTGAAGCTTTCTTT TRBJ1-1 15 TRBV19 NA NA
CASSQERTGNEQFF TGCGCCAGCAGCCAAGAGAGAACGGGCAATGAGCAGTTCTTC TRBJ2-1 14 TRBV4-1 NA NA
CASSPWDRGQSYEQYF TGTGCCAGCAGCCCGTGGGACAGGGGGCAATCCTACGAGCAGTACTTC TRBJ2-7 16 TRBV7-2 NA TRBD1
CASSLEGSGREQFF TGTGCCAGCAGCTTAGAGGGATCGGGGAGGGAGCAGTTCTTC TRBJ2-1 14 TRBV7-6 NA NA
CASSQDGGGKTQYF TGTGCCAGCAGCCAAGATGGCGGGGGGAAGACCCAGTACTTC TRBJ2-5 14 TRBV4-2 NA TRBD2
CASSETGPYSNQPQHF TGTGCCAGCAGCGAGACAGGCCCATATAGCAATCAGCCCCAGCATTTT TRBJ1-5 16 TRBV9 NA NA
CASIRGRGPNEQFF TGTGCCAGCATTAGGGGCAGGGGGCCCAATGAGCAGTTCTTC TRBJ2-1 14 TRBV6-5 NA TRBD1
CATTGSPMNTEAFF TGTGCCACAACAGGGAGCCCAATGAACACTGAAGCTTTCTTT TRBJ1-1 14 TRBV10-3 NA NA
CASSQIAGLAYNEQFF TGCGCCAGCAGCCAAATTGCAGGGCTAGCCTACAATGAGCAGTTCTTC TRBJ2-1 16 TRBV4-1 NA NA
CASSVVAGGLMSEQFF TGTGCCAGCAGCGTAGTAGCGGGGGGGCTGATGAGTGAGCAGTTCTTC TRBJ2-1 16 TRBV9 once TRBD2
CRSLQGETQYF TGCAGGAGCTTACAGGGGGAAACGCAGTATTTT TRBJ2-3 11 TRBV20-1 NA TRBD1
CASSLDRGLNQPQHF TGTGCCAGCAGCTTAGACAGGGGGCTCAATCAGCCCCAGCATTTT TRBJ1-5 15 TRBV7-2 NA TRBD1
CASSLVASGNTIYF TGCGCCAGCAGCTTGGTGGCCTCTGGAAACACCATATATTTT TRBJ1-3 14 TRBV5-1 NA NA
CTSSQTSGIVYEQFF TGCACCAGCAGCCAAACTAGCGGGATTGTGTATGAGCAGTTCTTC TRBJ2-1 15 TRBV1 NA NA
CAISETTSGRASPFF TGTGCCATCAGTGAAACGACTAGCGGGAGGGCCTCCCCGTTCTTC TRBJ2-1 15 TRBV10-3 NA TRBD2
CASYTGGAGSPLHF TGTGCCAGTTATACAGGGGGCGCCGGTTCACCCCTCCACTTT TRBJ1-6 14 TRBV6-1 NA TRBD1
CASSQDPGTVDLYGYTF TGCGCCAGCAGCCAAGATCCCGGGACTGTTGACTTATATGGCTACACCTTC TRBJ1-2 17 TRBV4-1 few NA
CASSEVAGGYEQYF TGTGCCAGCAGTGAGGTAGCGGGGGGCTACGAGCAGTACTTC TRBJ2-7 14 TRBV2 NA TRBD2
CASSLWDRSGEAFF TGCGCCAGCAGCTTATGGGACAGGTCCGGTGAAGCTTTCTTT TRBJ1-1 14 TRBV5-1 NA TRBD1
CASSPGLAGGPRYNEQFF TGTGCCAGCAGCCCGGGACTAGCGGGAGGCCCCCGCTACAATGAGCAGTTCTTC TRBJ2-1 18 TRBV5-6 NA TRBD2
CASSIQGAGDTQYF TGTGCCAGTAGTATTCAGGGGGCAGGAGATACGCAGTATTTT TRBJ2-3 14 TRBV19 few TRBD1
CASSPSSNQPQHF TGTGCCAGCTCACCATCGAGCAATCAGCCCCAGCATTTT TRBJ1-5 13 TRBV18 NA NA
CASSLETGGNYGYTF TGTGCCAGCAGCTTGGAAACAGGGGGTAACTATGGCTACACCTTC TRBJ1-2 15 TRBV5-4 NA TRBD1
CASSQVTGVQSYGYTF TGTGCCAGCAGCCAAGTGACAGGGGTTCAGTCATATGGCTACACCTTC TRBJ1-2 16 TRBV4-2 NA TRBD1
CASTAQNTEAFF TGTGCCAGCACTGCACAGAACACTGAAGCTTTCTTT TRBJ1-1 12 TRBV6-4 NA NA
CASSVGGAGGNEQFF TGTGCCAGCAGCGTAGGAGGGGCAGGGGGCAATGAGCAGTTCTTC TRBJ2-1 15 TRBV9 NA TRBD1
CASSKAQRASGTYEQYF TGTGCCAGCAGCAAAGCGCAGAGGGCTAGCGGGACCTACGAGCAGTACTTC TRBJ2-7 17 TRBV21-1 NA NA
CASRPSGGETQYF TGTGCCAGCAGACCCTCAGGGGGGGAGACCCAGTACTTC TRBJ2-5 13 TRBV6-5 NA NA
CASRGTGLETQYF TGCGCCAGCCGGGGGACAGGCTTAGAGACCCAGTACTTC TRBJ2-5 13 TRBV10-2 NA TRBD1
CASSQTAPSYNEQFF TGCGCCAGCAGCCAGACAGCCCCCTCCTACAATGAGCAGTTCTTC TRBJ2-1 15 TRBV5-1 NA NA
CASSFGQVQETQYF TGTGCTAGCAGCTTTGGACAGGTTCAAGAGACCCAGTACTTC TRBJ2-5 14 TRBV7-7 few TRBD1
CASSLRSRQGASYTF TGTGCCAGCAGCCTCAGAAGTCGACAGGGGGCTAGCTACACCTTC TRBJ1-2 15 TRBV4-2 NA TRBD1
CASGVGTQGVYEQYF TGTGCTAGTGGTGTCGGGACCCAGGGGGTCTACGAGCAGTACTTC TRBJ2-7 15 TRBV12-5 few TRBD1
CASSPGLAGLPDEQFF TGTGCCAGCAGCCCAGGACTAGCGGGCCTTCCCGATGAGCAGTTCTTC TRBJ2-1 16 TRBV7-9 NA TRBD2
CASSDAASEAFF TGTGCCAGCAGCGACGCAGCGTCCGAAGCTTTCTTT TRBJ1-1 12 TRBV9 NA NA
CASSPLSGPDTQYF TGTGCCAGCAGCCCCCTGTCAGGGCCAGATACGCAGTATTTT TRBJ2-3 14 TRBV14 NA NA
CATSRSRGGELFF TGTGCCACCAGCAGATCTCGGGGCGGGGAGCTGTTTTTT TRBJ2-2 13 TRBV15 few NA
CASSVRGNTEAFF TGTGCCAGCAGCGTCCGCGGGAACACTGAAGCTTTCTTT TRBJ1-1 13 TRBV6-1 NA NA
CASSNSGGGTDTQYF TGTGCCAGCAGCAATAGCGGGGGGGGAACAGATACGCAGTATTTT TRBJ2-3 15 TRBV4-2 NA TRBD2
CASSEWGLAAPQETQYF TGTGCCAGCAGTGAATGGGGGCTAGCCGCCCCCCAAGAGACCCAGTACTTC TRBJ2-5 17 TRBV6-1 few NA
CASSVGTSGHSYEQYF TGTGCCAGCAGCGTAGGGACTAGCGGCCACTCCTACGAGCAGTACTTC TRBJ2-7 16 TRBV9 NA TRBD2
CASSVTGGFGELFF TGTGCCAGCTCTGTGACAGGGGGTTTCGGGGAGCTGTTTTTT TRBJ2-2 14 TRBV6-1 NA TRBD1
CASSEASRLAGALYEQYF TGTGCCAGCAGTGAAGCTTCCCGACTAGCGGGGGCCCTCTACGAGCAGTACTTC TRBJ2-7 18 TRBV6-1 NA TRBD2
CASSEWAGGEKLFF TGTGCCAGCAGTGAATGGGCAGGGGGTGAAAAACTGTTTTTT TRBJ1-4 14 TRBV25-1 NA TRBD1
CASSLLAGGAAEQFF TGTGCCAGCAGCCTTCTAGCGGGAGGCGCCGCGGAGCAGTTCTTC TRBJ2-1 15 TRBV28 NA TRBD2
CASSRNYGGQKNTEAFF TGTGCCAGCAGCAGGAATTATGGGGGCCAGAAGAACACTGAAGCTTTCTTT TRBJ1-1 17 TRBV21-1 NA NA
CASSSLGSHTQYF TGTGCCAGCAGCTCCCTAGGGAGTCATACGCAGTATTTT TRBJ2-3 13 TRBV7-9 NA NA
CASSFGGQGFVVQYF TGTGCCAGCAGCTTCGGGGGACAGGGATTCGTGGTGCAGTACTTC TRBJ2-7 15 TRBV7-9 NA TRBD1
CASSVTGDRGYTF TGTGCCAGCAGTGTTACAGGGGACCGAGGCTACACCTTC TRBJ1-2 13 TRBV6-5 NA TRBD1